This T cell receptor (beta chain) was sequenced for a study of T cell repertoires in cytomegalovirus infection. The study's findings and limits: Ex vivo, HLA-C-restricted CMV-specific TCR beta clonotypes prevailed over the rest of the response.

About this clonotype: What it binds is unknown.

One entry per CDR3 protein results from TCRdb running MiXCR on the reads. The data contain about 920,000 distinct CDR3 sequences, around a third of them seen just once; the ten biggest clones take up over 13%. Material: cultured CD8+ T cells from PBMCs, obtained from culture after CMV antigen stimulation. The receptor was derived from a human donor in good health (CMV status not recorded). Some clones in this sample may be carry-over from other donors' samples.

CDR3 sequence reads: CASSPGHLSSYNSPLHF. CDR3 DNA sequence: TGTGCCAGCAGTCCGGGACACCTGAGCTCCTATAATTCACCCCTCCACTTT. The chain joins TRBV6-4 to TRBJ1-6, with D possibly being TRBD1 (6 bases). V was pared by 5 bases and J by 0 bases, with 14 bases between. The CDR3 extends over 17 amino acids. From germline, CDR1 is MRHNA and CDR2 SNTAGT.